The sequence of this T cell receptor (beta chain) was determined in a study of blood T cell repertoires in COVID-19. Study in general: Nucleic acid was either cDNA or gDNA, and it came from T cells, B-cell-depleted T cells, or PBMCs.

Original methodology: Estimation of nucleated cell counts was performed using reference gene primer amplification. Data came from immunoSEQ multiplex PCR; TCRdb stores just in-frame clones and leaves some out. That table furnishes V, J and clone size, whereas the DNA furnished D and trimming. The sample records some 400,000 clones, 81% being singletons. V gave up 2 bases and J gave up 5 bases; unmatched junction bases: 11. The CDR3 contains 16 residues. Germline V CDR1 and CDR2: ENHRY, SYGVKD. The chain couples TRBV10-3 to TRBJ1-2; 7 nucleotides match TRBD1. The receptor was isolated from a human donor with acute or convalescent COVID-19. The donor label of this sample is uncertain. Material for sequencing was peripheral blood. CDR3 DNA sequence: TGTGCCATCAGTGAGCGGGGTATGGGACAGAAGTATGGCTACACCTTC. This encodes CAISERGMGQKYGYTF.